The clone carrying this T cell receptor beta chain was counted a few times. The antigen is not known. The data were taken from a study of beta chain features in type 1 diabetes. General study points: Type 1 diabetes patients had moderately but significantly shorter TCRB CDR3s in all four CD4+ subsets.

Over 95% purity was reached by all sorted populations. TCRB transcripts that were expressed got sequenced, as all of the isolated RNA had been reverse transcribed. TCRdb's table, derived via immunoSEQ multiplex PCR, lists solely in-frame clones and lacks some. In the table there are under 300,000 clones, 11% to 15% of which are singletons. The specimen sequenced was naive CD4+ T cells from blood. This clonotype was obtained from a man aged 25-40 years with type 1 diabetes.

DNA for the CDR3: TGTGCCAGCTCACAAACCCCGGGAACAGGGGACTACGAGCAGTACTTC. Translating gives CASSQTPGTGDYEQYF. The V gene is TRBV18, the J gene TRBJ2-7; 7 positions agree with TRBD1. The CDR3 contains 16 residues. V was clipped by 4 bases and J by 3 bases; unmatched bases: 12. Germline CDR1 reads KGHSH; CDR2 reads LQKENI. Looking up the rest from reference TRBV18 and TRBJ2-7 gives the full variable domain: NAGVMQNPRHLVRRRGQEARLRCSPMKGHSHVYWYRQLPEEGLKFMVYLQKENIIDESGMPKERFSAEFPKEGPSILRIQQVVRGDSAAYFCASSQTPGTGDYEQYFGPGTRLTVT.